This entry features one T cell receptor (beta chain) sequence. This clonotype was detected ten times or more. Its antigen specificity is not known. Within one base of it there is no much larger clone, and no base qualities were kept. This record belongs to a study of T-cell reconstitution after alpha-beta-depleted transplantation in children (dated by TCRdb to the mid-2010s). With regard to the full study: Using TCR repertoire profiling, the study quantitatively followed how T-cell immune reconstitution unfolded in children after TCRalphabeta/CD19-depleted allogeneic hematopoietic cell transplantation.

Library preparation employed PCR. TCRdb lists the instrument as Illumina HiSeq 2500. TCR libraries were prepared with molecular barcoding, using unique molecular identifiers to normalize TCRbeta repertoire quantification. TCRdb cleaned the public reads at Q25 with fastp, built clones with MiXCR and kept in-frame beta chains. Identical CDR3 proteins give one entry, which carries the most common genes and DNA. This sample gives about 460,000 distinct CDR3 sequences in total; about 11% of them show up just once. The ten largest clones take up roughly 2% of the sample. V is clipped by 2 bases and J by 4 bases, and the sequence between their germline boundaries is 5 bases long. Taken from cysteine to phenylalanine, the CDR3 has 13 residues. Left in the record is the CDR3 DNA by itself, 39 bases read in frame from the first base. CDR1 is given as MGHRA and CDR2 as YSYEKL, both from the germline V gene. Summary of the overall study and its limitations: Hyperexpanded clone frequencies declined over subsequent months; after one year, T-cell counts and TCRbeta diversity were mostly attributed to newly produced T cells. Apparently early alphabetaT-cell count recovery about two months after transplant reportedly relied on only several hundred rapidly expanded clones derived from non-depleted graft cells. In some patients, high TCRbeta diversity at day 60 was attributed to recipient T cells and intrathymic progenitors that had survived conditioning.

The treatment or condition label here, explained by the study, means: allogeneic hematopoietic cell transplantation with graft depleted of TCRalphabeta T cells and CD19 B cells. TCRalphabeta/CD19-depleted allogeneic hematopoietic cell grafts were given to the transplant recipients, all of whom were children. This clonotype was obtained from a child aged 2-15 years with inherited bone marrow failure, due to receive a stem cell transplant. The chain couples TRBV4-1 to TRBJ2-2, with the D segment identity uncertain. Sequencing was performed on PBMCs, taken before TCRalphabeta/CD19-depleted stem cell transplant. The CDR3 has the sequence CASSQIVTGELFF. The sequenced DNA: TGCGCCAGCAGCCAAATCGTCACCGGGGAGCTGTTTTTT.